This entry lists 30 T cell receptor beta chains sequenced from one sample in a study of cytomegalovirus exposure and HLA in healthy donors (dated by TCRdb to the late 2010s). The library was obtained by the immunoSEQ multiplex PCR assay. The multiplex PCR relied on a mix of 60 forward primers for TCR Vbeta segments and 13 reverse primers for TCR Jbeta segments. Drawn from immuneACCESS, this table holds only the in-frame rearrangements with V and J called that TCRdb kept. Clones are partly lost; checked studies trace under half to an unresolved V gene and leave the rest unexplained. The sample table records some 130,000 clones; around 79% of these occur just once. Roughly 3.7% of the sample is taken by the ten largest. The sequencing sample was made of PBMCs. These receptors were collected from a male donor in good health and CMV-seronegative.

This clone was detected once. The chain carries TRBV4-3 and TRBJ2-1, with 7 bases lining up with TRBD1. Per the germline V gene, CDR1 is LGHNA and CDR2 is YSLEER. The trim removed 0 bases at V and 4 bases at J, leaving 6 bases unmatched. CDR3 length equals 16 residues. In DNA form, the CDR3 reads TGCGCCAGCAGCCAAGACCCGAAGGGGGCTTACAATGAGCAGTTCTTC. Its protein product is CASSQDPKGAYNEQFF.

The V call is TRBV7-2, the J call TRBJ1-2; 10 bases align to TRBD1. This CDR3 is built from 16 residues. Germline V CDR1 and CDR2: SGHTA, FQGNSA. Germline trimming cut 5 bases from V and 5 bases from J; bases unmatched to any gene: 11. The CDR3, as DNA: TGTGCCAGCAGCCCGGACAGGGGGGGCATCGGGTATGGCTACACCTTC. Translating it yields CASSPDRGGIGYGYTF.

V usage is TRBV6-5 and J usage is TRBJ2-7, with D perhaps matching TRBD2 (5 bases). With 6 bases removed from V and 2 bases from J, the gap between germline ends came to 11 bases. Germline CDR1 reads MNHEY; CDR2 reads SVGAGI. This CDR3 is 13 amino acids long. The CDR3 is CASREAATYEQYF. The CDR3 coding sequence is TGTGCCAGCAGGGAGGCAGCTACCTACGAGCAGTACTTC.

The genes are TRBV7-2 and TRBJ2-7, with D uncertain. This CDR3 has 15 amino acids. The ends were cut back, 5 bases at V and 2 bases at J, with 16 bases in the middle. CDR1 SGHTA and CDR2 FQGNSA come from the germline V gene. CDR3 protein: CASSLNPKRTYEQYF. In nucleotides, the CDR3 is TGTGCCAGCAGCCTGAACCCCAAGAGGACCTACGAGCAGTACTTC.

This clone has more than one count but fewer than ten. The chain has TRBV2 and TRBJ2-3; 10 nucleotides match TRBD1. V lost 3 bases to trimming and J lost 1 base; unmatched junction nucleotides: 1. Germline CDR1 is SNHLY and CDR2 is FYNNEI. This CDR3 is 15 amino acids long. In nucleotides, the CDR3 is TGTGCCAGCAGTGAGGGGACAGGGGGCACAGATACGCAGTATTTT. Amino acids: CASSEGTGGTDTQYF.

V is TRBV7-2 and J is TRBJ1-5; D unclear. This CDR3 comprises 17 residues. The V gene's germline CDR1 is SGHTA and CDR2 FQGNSA. The germline V and J ends were trimmed by 2 bases and 0 bases, with 14 bases remaining between them. The CDR3 sequence is CASSLRQSLYSNQPQHF. The CDR3 DNA reads as TGTGCCAGCAGCTTACGACAAAGTCTCTATAGCAATCAGCCCCAGCATTTT.

The chain recombines TRBV19 with TRBJ2-7; 12 bases align to TRBD1. The germline CDR1 and CDR2 sequences are LNHDA and SQIVND (reference sequence). The V gene end was trimmed by 4 bases and the J gene end by 6 bases; junction bases not matched to a gene: 7. The CDR3 totals 15 residues. The CDR3 is CASSSLGTGGVEQYF. Written as DNA, the CDR3 is TGTGCCAGTAGTAGCCTCGGGACAGGGGGCGTCGAGCAGTACTTC.

The J gene is TRBJ2-1, the V gene TRBV5-6, with 7 bases lining up with TRBD2. Per the germline V gene, CDR1 is SGHDT and CDR2 is YYEEEE. The CDR3 is 14 residues long. Trimming removed 2 bases from V and 7 bases from J; junction bases left unmatched: 6. CDR3 amino acids: CASSFGGGPNEQFF. The CDR3 DNA reads as TGTGCCAGCAGCTTTGGGGGAGGGCCGAATGAGCAGTTCTTC.

This chain uses TRBV11-2 with TRBJ2-7; TRBD2 matches at 11 bases. Trimming removed 1 base from V and 4 bases from J; junction bases left unmatched: 3. The CDR3 sequence is 15 residues long. The germline V gene encodes CDR1 SGHAT and CDR2 FQNNGV. CDR3 loop: CASSLGLAGGYEQYF. CDR3 DNA sequence: TGTGCCAGCAGCTTAGGGCTAGCGGGGGGATACGAGCAGTACTTC.

The V and J genes are TRBV6-5 and TRBJ2-3; 7 nucleotides agree with TRBD2. With V trimmed by 8 bases and J by 4 bases, 12 bases remained unmatched. CDR1 and CDR2 (germline): MNHEY, SVGAGI. CDR3 length equals 15 residues. The CDR3 DNA sequence: TGTGCCAGCTCCACTGGGGGGAGGGCCCCAGATACGCAGTATTTT. Residues: CASSTGGRAPDTQYF.

The J gene is TRBJ2-7, the V gene TRBV2; 7 positions agree with TRBD1. J was trimmed by 2 bases and V by 3 bases; bases with no gene match: 4. The CDR3 runs to 14 residues. Germline values: CDR1 SNHLY, CDR2 FYNNEI. The CDR3 reads CASSEDRSTYEQYF. Here the CDR3 DNA reads TGTGCCAGCAGTGAGGACAGGTCTACCTACGAGCAGTACTTC.

The chain combines TRBV25-1 with TRBJ2-7, with D possibly TRBD1 on 6 matching bases. Germline V gene lookup returns CDR1 MGHDK and CDR2 SYGVNS. CDR3 length equals 13 residues. V gave up 8 bases and J gave up 0 bases, with 11 bases separating them. The CDR3 region is CASSRQVSYEQYF. In DNA, the CDR3 is TGTGCCAGCTCTCGACAGGTCTCCTACGAGCAGTACTTC.

Only a few counts were recorded for this clone. The gene calls are TRBV4-1 and TRBJ2-7, with D perhaps matching TRBD1 (6 bases). Germline V gene sequence: CDR1 MGHRA, CDR2 YSYEKL. With 6 bases removed from V and 0 bases from J, the gap between germline ends came to 15 bases. This CDR3 contains 15 residues. The CDR3 coding sequence is TGCGCCAGCAGTCCCCAGGGGCATTTCTCCTACGAGCAGTACTTC. It encodes CASSPQGHFSYEQYF.

The chain combines TRBV9 with TRBJ2-1; TRBD2 matches 15 bases. Per germline, CDR1 SGDLS and CDR2 YYNGEE. This CDR3 has 16 amino acids. Losses at the gene ends were 1 base for V and 7 bases for J; bases not matched to a gene: 3. This chain's CDR3 is CASSVHGTSGGNEQFF. Written as DNA, the CDR3 is TGTGCCAGCAGCGTACATGGGACTAGCGGGGGGAATGAGCAGTTCTTC. Full variable domain (remainder filled in from reference TRBV9 and TRBJ2-1): DSGVTQTPKHLITATGQRVTLRCSPRSGDLSVYWYQQSLDQGLQFLIQYYNGEERAKGNILERFSAQQFPDLHSELNLSSLELGDSALYFCASSVHGTSGGNEQFFGPGTRLTVL.

In its sample, this clone was seen once. The junction and the germline gene differ at one end; a read error may be behind it. V is TRBV6-1 and J is TRBJ2-7, with 9 bases lining up with TRBD2. This CDR3 has 14 residues. Germline CDR1 reads MNHNS; CDR2 reads SASEGT. CDR3 bases: TGTGCCAGCAATGAAAGCGGGGGGCACTACGAGCAGTACTTC. It encodes CASNESGGHYEQYF.

The V call is TRBV5-1, the J call TRBJ2-7; TRBD1 agrees at 8 bases. The germline gives CDR1 SGHRS, CDR2 YFSETQ. CDR3 length equals 15 residues. Trimming at V came to 0 bases and at J to 0 bases, leaving 2 bases not matched to a gene. The CDR3 DNA sequence: TGCGCCAGCAGCTTGGCAGGGGGCGTCTCCTACGAGCAGTACTTC. Its translation: CASSLAGGVSYEQYF.

The rearrangement joins TRBV4-2 to TRBJ1-2; 7 bases fit TRBD1. CDR3 length: 14 amino acids. Germline lookup yields CDR1 LGHNA and CDR2 YNFKEQ. J was trimmed by 4 bases and V by 3 bases; bases with no gene match: 5. CDR3 in amino acids: CASSHRDRPYGYTF. CDR3 in DNA: TGTGCCAGCAGCCACCGGGACAGACCCTATGGCTACACCTTC.

This clone was seen only once. V gene TRBV5-8 combines with J gene TRBJ1-6, with D unresolved. V was shortened by 0 bases and J by 7 bases, with 20 bases between the two germline ends. Germline-derived CDR1 and CDR2 are SGHTS and YDEGEE. There are 18 residues in the CDR3. In nucleotides, the CDR3 is TGTGCCAGCAGCTTGGCATTAGGGAATATAGCGAGGAATTCACCCCTCCACTTT. Encoded protein: CASSLALGNIARNSPLHF.

The CDR3 spells CAWSVAGSGNTIYF. The CDR3 coding sequence is TGTGCCTGGAGTGTCGCCGGCTCTGGAAACACCATATATTTT. The chain joins TRBV30 to TRBJ1-3; D remains ambiguous. Trimming pared 0 bases from V and 0 bases from J, leaving 6 bases between. Germline V lookup: CDR1 GTSNPN, CDR2 SVGIG (reference sequence). The CDR3 has 14 residues.

The rearrangement uses TRBV5-6 and TRBJ2-5; tentatively, D is TRBD2 (5 bases). V was pared by 1 base and J by 2 bases, with 9 bases between. Germline V gene sequence: CDR1 SGHDT, CDR2 YYEEEE. This CDR3 has 14 amino acids. The CDR3 sequence is CASSLSGNQETQYF. CDR3 coding DNA: TGTGCCAGCAGCTTGTCGGGGAATCAAGAGACCCAGTACTTC.

This clone is a singleton in its sample. This sequence joins TRBV21-1 and TRBJ2-3; the listed D gene, TRBD2, was not tested against the DNA. TRBV21-1 corresponds to a pseudogene. The CDR3 is 18 amino acids. The CDR3 protein is CASSKDAASGGSTDTQYF. For the CDR3, the DNA is TGTGCCAGCAGCAAAGATGCGGCGTCCGGCGGTAGCACAGATACGCAGTATTTT.

This rearrangement joins TRBV9 to TRBJ2-4, with TRBD1 matching 8 bases. Germline CDR1 reads SGDLS; CDR2 reads YYNGEE. V dropped 0 bases and J dropped 6; count of bases not matched to a gene: 8. The CDR3 spans 16 residues. CDR3 in amino acids: CASSVEQGVGTNIQYF. The CDR3 DNA reads as TGTGCCAGCAGCGTAGAACAGGGGGTCGGTACAAACATTCAGTACTTC. Together with reference TRBV9 and TRBJ2-4, the CDR3 gives the full variable domain: DSGVTQTPKHLITATGQRVTLRCSPRSGDLSVYWYQQSLDQGLQFLIQYYNGEERAKGNILERFSAQQFPDLHSELNLSSLELGDSALYFCASSVEQGVGTNIQYFGAGTRLSVL.

The chain carries TRBV5-1 and TRBJ1-3, with 8 nucleotides matching TRBD1. Per germline, CDR1 SGHRS and CDR2 YFSETQ. This CDR3 has 18 amino acids. J lost 4 bases, V lost 0 bases, and 12 bases had no gene match. The CDR3 here is CASSLAELSGGEGNTIYF. In DNA, the CDR3 is TGCGCCAGCAGCTTGGCCGAACTGTCAGGGGGCGAAGGAAACACCATATATTTT.

This clone was observed a handful of times. V usage is TRBV6-4 and J usage is TRBJ1-6; D gene uncertain. V lost 0 bases to trimming and J lost 8 bases, with 20 bases between them. The CDR3 totals 18 residues. Germline V CDR1 and CDR2: MRHNA, SNTAGT. The CDR3 sequence is CASSDSVAASLWDSPLHF. The CDR3 DNA reads as TGTGCCAGCAGTGACTCAGTGGCGGCCTCGCTATGGGATTCACCCCTCCACTTT.

V usage is TRBV5-8 and J usage is TRBJ2-7; 14 positions match TRBD2. From germline, CDR1 is SGHTS and CDR2 YDEGEE. The CDR3 length is 15 residues. J gave up 2 bases and V 4 bases, and 2 bases lay outside the gene matches. This chain's CDR3 is CASSLGLAGAYEQYF. As DNA, the CDR3 is TGTGCCAGCAGCCTGGGACTAGCGGGAGCCTACGAGCAGTACTTC.

In this sample, this clone turned up a few times. The chain recombines TRBV6-1 with TRBJ1-5; 7 nucleotides agree with TRBD1. In germline, CDR1 is MNHNS, CDR2 SASEGT. The CDR3 is 14 amino acids. Trimming cost V 4 bases and J 7 bases; bases outside gene matches: 7. CDR3 nucleotides: TGTGCCAGCAGTGGTAACAGGGGTGGACAGCCCCAGCATTTT. Translation: CASSGNRGGQPQHF.

The chain recombines TRBV25-1 with TRBJ2-5, with 8 bases that match TRBD2. The CDR3 is made up of 14 amino acids. V was clipped by 4 bases and J by 5 bases; unmatched bases: 6. Germline V gene sequence: CDR1 MGHDK, CDR2 SYGVNS. CDR3 in DNA: TGTGCCAGCAGTGGAAGCGGGAGTTTGGAGACCCAGTACTTC. Amino acid sequence: CASSGSGSLETQYF.

This chain joins TRBV19 and TRBJ1-1, with D possibly being TRBD1 (6 bases). Trimming took off 5 bases at V and 7 bases at J, with 17 bases between the two ends. The CDR3 is 14 amino acids. The germline CDR1 and CDR2 sequences are LNHDA and SQIVND (reference sequence). In DNA form, the CDR3 reads TGTGCCAGTAGTGATGTGCAGGGGATGAATGAAGCTTTCTTT. Encoded protein: CASSDVQGMNEAFF.

The chain links TRBV14 to TRBJ2-5, with 15 bases identical to TRBD2. The V and J ends lost 4 bases and 9 bases, in that order; junction bases with no gene match: 3. The CDR3 sequence is 14 residues long. Germline V gene data show CDR1 as SGHDN and CDR2 as FVKESK. The CDR3 region is CASSPRTSGGAQYF. The CDR3 nucleotides read TGTGCCAGCAGCCCGAGGACTAGCGGGGGGGCCCAGTACTTC.

As DNA, the CDR3 is TGTGCCAGCAGTCTGCAGGGGACCCCCGGCAATGAGCAGTTCTTC. Translated: CASSLQGTPGNEQFF. The chain carries TRBV27 and TRBJ2-1; D might be TRBD1 (6 bases). The CDR3 spans 15 residues. Germline values: CDR1 MNHEY, CDR2 SMNVEV (reference sequence). V was trimmed by 5 bases and J by 6 bases, leaving 17 bases between them.